This record concerns one T cell receptor (beta chain) sequence. The antigen remains unidentified. The sample is drawn from a study of CXCR3-negative and CXCR3-positive naive CD8 T cells. Findings and limits, study-wide: Surface CD5 looked about the same in the naive subsets, so the authors worked out TCR strength from TRB CDR3 properties.

It was by 5' RACE with UMI labels that the TRB cDNA libraries were prepared. TCRdb re-analyzed the 5' RACE reads; it lists each CDR3 protein once, without DNA. The table lists 100,000 to 150,000 distinct CDR3 sequences. This CDR3 is built from 15 residues. Germline V gene lookup returns CDR1 MNHEY and CDR2 SVGAGI. Sequenced input: naive CXCR3- CD8+ T cells from blood. Subset meaning: CD45RO-CCR7+CD27+CD95- naive CD8+ T cells lacking CXCR3 (TNR3-). The origin of this receptor is a human donor in good health. Some clones in this sample may be carry-over from other donors' samples. The chain uses TRBV6-5 and TRBJ2-7; as DNA is missing, the TRBD1 call by TCRdb cannot be tested. CDR3 amino acids: CASSYGAGGVYEQYF.